This T cell receptor beta chain was identified during a study of blood T cell repertoires in COVID-19. The wider study: Acute and convalescent COVID-19 specimens originated in the United States, Italy and Spain.

The repertoire was sequenced with immunoSEQ multiplex PCR; TCRdb's copy has only in-frame clones and lacks some. This table holds about 350,000 clones, about 90% found once. The CDR3 runs to 15 residues. The germline gives CDR1 SGHRS, CDR2 YFSETQ. V lost 4 bases to trimming and J lost 9 bases; unmatched junction nucleotides: 10. Participants, about 18 to 95 years old, spanned some 23 US areas. Assignment of participants to cohorts was predicated upon participant-reported clinical history. The V call is TRBV5-1, the J call TRBJ1-6; the match to TRBD1 covers 7 bases. Sequencing was done on a sample of PBMCs or T cells enriched from blood (not recorded which). The origin of this receptor is a woman under 40 who had recovered from COVID-19. The CDR3, as DNA: TGCGCCAGCAGCGCGGGACAGTTTAAGGGTTCACCCCTCCACTTT. Amino acid sequence: CASSAGQFKGSPLHF.